This paragraph covers one TCR beta chain sequence. This entry comes from a study of blood T cell repertoires in COVID-19. Overall study context: T cells, B-cell-depleted T cells, or PBMCs provided the cDNA or gDNA that served as material.

The CDR3 runs 15 residues. Per germline, CDR1 SGHNT and CDR2 YYREEE (reference sequence). The junction had 9 bases not matched to a gene; V was cut back by 2 bases and J by 7 bases. This table comes from immunoSEQ multiplex PCR, and its TCRdb copy is limited to in-frame clones, with some not included. The sample shows about 430,000 clones, 75% to 90% of them seen only once. The age range of participants was about 18 to 95 years, with residence in about 25 US areas. This clonotype was sampled from a man younger than 45 who had recovered from COVID-19. V and J are TRBV5-4 and TRBJ2-1; 7 bases line up with TRBD2. Sequencing was carried out using PBMCs or T cells enriched from blood (not recorded which). Here the CDR3 reads CASSLDILASNEQFF. In nucleotides, the CDR3 is TGTGCCAGCAGCTTAGACATACTAGCGTCAAATGAGCAGTTCTTC.